This T cell receptor (beta chain) was identified during a study of cytomegalovirus exposure and HLA in healthy donors. The germline V and J ends were trimmed by 0 bases and 5 bases, with 22 bases remaining between them. The CDR3 length is 17 residues. The germline V gene has CDR1 GTSNPN and CDR2 SVGIG (reference sequence). PCR used 60 Vbeta primers and 13 Jbeta primers. Here immunoSEQ multiplex PCR was the method, and the copy in TCRdb shows in-frame clones only, minus some. The table shows fewer than 120,000 clones, with 76% occurring only once. Study-wide results and caveats: Researchers counted approximately 160 TCR beta chains as cytomegalovirus-associated. Prior analysis indicated that the majority of TCR beta V segments exhibited productivity approximately 87% or approximately 30% of the time.

This clone was detected only a few times. Antigen specificity is unknown. This sequence was found in a man aged 30 to 45 in good health and CMV-seropositive. The chain combines TRBV30 with TRBJ1-2; D perhaps matches TRBD1 (6 bases). Sequenced: PBMCs. The CDR3, as DNA: TGTGCCTGGAGTGTACAGGGTAGGCAGGACAAGACTTATGGCTACACCTTC. Protein sequence: CAWSVQGRQDKTYGYTF. The whole variable domain, filled in from reference TRBV30 and TRBJ1-2, reads SQTIHQWPATLVQPVGSPLSLECTVEGTSNPNLYWYRQAAGRGLQLLFYSVGIGQISSEVPQNLSASRPQDRQFILSSKKLLLSDSGFYLCAWSVQGRQDKTYGYTFGSGTRLTVV.